This TCR beta chain was sequenced for a study of T-cell reconstitution after alpha-beta-depleted transplantation in children. The CDR3 length is 18 residues. V was pared by 5 bases and J by 1 base, with 14 bases of the junction left unmatched. Germline V gives CDR1 SEHNR, CDR2 FQNEAQ (reference sequence). Study results and caveats: In some patients, recipient T cells and intrathymic progenitors surviving conditioning explained high day-60 diversity.

This clonotype was detected a few times. Antigen specificity is unknown. TCRbeta library preparation incorporated unique molecular identifiers. MiXCR, run by TCRdb on the PCR reads, gives a single entry per CDR3 protein. Among 330,000 or so distinct CDR3 sequences listed, roughly 9.1% were seen once. The chain carries TRBV7-9 and TRBJ2-3, with 8 bases identical to TRBD1. This clonotype was sampled from a boy in the first two years of life with acute myeloid leukemia, due to receive a stem cell transplant. The sequenced sample was PBMCs, obtained before TCRalphabeta/CD19-depleted stem cell transplant. The CDR3 sequence is CASSPGQAVITGTDTQYF. CDR3 nucleotides: TGTGCCAGCAGCCCGGGACAGGCGGTCATCACGGGCACAGATACGCAGTATTTT.